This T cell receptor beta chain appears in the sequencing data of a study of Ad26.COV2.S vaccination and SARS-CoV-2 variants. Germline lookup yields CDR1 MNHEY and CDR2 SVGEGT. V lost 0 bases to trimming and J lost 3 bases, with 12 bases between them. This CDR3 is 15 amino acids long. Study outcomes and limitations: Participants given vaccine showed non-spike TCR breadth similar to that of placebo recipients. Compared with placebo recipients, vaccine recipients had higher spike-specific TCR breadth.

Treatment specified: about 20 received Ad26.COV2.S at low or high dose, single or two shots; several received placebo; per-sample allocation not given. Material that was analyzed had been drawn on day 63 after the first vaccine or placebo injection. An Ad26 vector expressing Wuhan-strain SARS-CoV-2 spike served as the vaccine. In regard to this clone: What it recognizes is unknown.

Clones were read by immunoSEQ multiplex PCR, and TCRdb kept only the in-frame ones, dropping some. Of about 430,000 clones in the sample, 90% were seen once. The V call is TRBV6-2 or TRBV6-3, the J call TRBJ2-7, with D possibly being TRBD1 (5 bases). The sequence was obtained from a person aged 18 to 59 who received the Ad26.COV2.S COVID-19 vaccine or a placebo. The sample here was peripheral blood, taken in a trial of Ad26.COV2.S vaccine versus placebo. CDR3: CASSYSGRVGYEQYF. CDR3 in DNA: TGTGCCAGCAGTTACTCGGGCAGGGTTGGCTACGAGCAGTACTTC.